This T cell receptor (beta chain) was sequenced in a study of T cells in Graves' hyperthyroidism and ophthalmopathy. Researchers amplified the TCR beta CDR3 regions from RNA transcripts. HTBI primers were the set used in a first-round RT-PCR of the TCR CDR3. Each CDR3 protein gets one entry after TCRdb re-called the multiplex PCR reads with MiXCR. The sample consists of around 290,000 distinct CDR3 sequences, 17% of them appearing once. The sample holds one count of this clonotype. What it recognizes is unknown. A much larger clone lies a single base off, so this may be a read error. Ophthalmopathy patients had Clinical Activity Score at least 3, NOSPECS grade at least 4, duration under 3 months. Uncontrolled infection, other autoimmune disease, pregnancy or lactation excluded patients. Each 10 ml fresh peripheral blood draw supplied the PBMCs. This CDR3 spans 16 amino acids. Germline values: CDR1 SGHAT, CDR2 FQNNGV.

Study-level points and caveats: Most clonotypes expanded in thyroid above 0.001 were likewise present in blood.

Material for sequencing was blood. This chain links TRBV11-2 with TRBJ2-1; possible D gene TRBD1, 6 bases. The sequence was collected from a woman aged 55 to 70 with Graves' ophthalmopathy. CDR3 region: CASSLNWRTAAHEQLF. Here the CDR3 DNA reads TGTGCCAGCAGCTTAAATTGGAGGACAGCCGCCCATGAGCAGCTCTTC.